Sequencing of this T cell receptor beta chain was carried out in a study of T cell responses to AZD1222 COVID-19 vaccine. Study-level points and caveats: Vaccine-associated CD4 TCRs ranged over spike, dominating at 160-218 and 743-854. Most donors were white British and more were female, and clonal diversity was possibly underestimated.

Turning to this clone: Its target is not known.

This table comes from immunoSEQ multiplex PCR, and its TCRdb copy is limited to in-frame clones, with some not included. The table includes about 120,000 clones, 85% to 90% detected once. CDR1 is MDHEN and CDR2 is SYDVKM in the germline V gene. Germline trimming cut 5 bases from V and 4 bases from J; bases unmatched to any gene: 9. The CDR3 totals 15 residues. This sample comprised peripheral blood, obtained on day 0 of AZD1222 vaccination. The genes are TRBV28 and TRBJ1-1; 8 bases line up with TRBD1. The receptor was derived from an adult in good health. CDR3 loop: CASSTISRGPTEAFF. CDR3 nucleotide sequence: TGTGCCAGCAGTACCATATCCAGGGGGCCCACTGAAGCTTTCTTT.